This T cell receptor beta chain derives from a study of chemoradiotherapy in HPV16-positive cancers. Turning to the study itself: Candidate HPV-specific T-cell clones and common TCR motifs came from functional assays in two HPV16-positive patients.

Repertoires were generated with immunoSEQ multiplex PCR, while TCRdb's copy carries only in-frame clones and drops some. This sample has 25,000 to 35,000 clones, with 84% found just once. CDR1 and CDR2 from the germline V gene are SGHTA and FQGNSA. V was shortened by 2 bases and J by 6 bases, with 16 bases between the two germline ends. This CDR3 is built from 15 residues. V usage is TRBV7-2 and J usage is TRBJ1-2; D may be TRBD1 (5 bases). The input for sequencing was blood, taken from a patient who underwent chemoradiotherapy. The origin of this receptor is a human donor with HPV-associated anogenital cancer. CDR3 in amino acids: CASSLFGQGVNGYTF. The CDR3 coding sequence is TGTGCCAGCAGCTTATTTGGTCAGGGCGTAAATGGCTACACCTTC.